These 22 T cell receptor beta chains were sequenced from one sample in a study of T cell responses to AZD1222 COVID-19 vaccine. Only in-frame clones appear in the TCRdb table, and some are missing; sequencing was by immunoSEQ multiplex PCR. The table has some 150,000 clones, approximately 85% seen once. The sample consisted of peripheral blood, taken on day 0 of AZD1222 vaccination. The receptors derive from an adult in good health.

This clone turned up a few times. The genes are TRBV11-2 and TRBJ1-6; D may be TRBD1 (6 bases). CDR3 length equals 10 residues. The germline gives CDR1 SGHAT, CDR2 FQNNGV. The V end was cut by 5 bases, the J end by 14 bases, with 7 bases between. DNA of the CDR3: TGTGCCAGCAGCCGACAGGCCCTCCACTTT. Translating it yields CASSRQALHF.

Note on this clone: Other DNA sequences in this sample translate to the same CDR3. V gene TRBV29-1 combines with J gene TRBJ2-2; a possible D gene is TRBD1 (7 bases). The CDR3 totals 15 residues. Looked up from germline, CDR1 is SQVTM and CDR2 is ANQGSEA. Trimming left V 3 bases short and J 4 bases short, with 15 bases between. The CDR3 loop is CSVEWRGRGTGELFF. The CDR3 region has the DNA TGCAGCGTTGAGTGGAGGGGGCGGGGCACCGGGGAGCTGTTTTTT.

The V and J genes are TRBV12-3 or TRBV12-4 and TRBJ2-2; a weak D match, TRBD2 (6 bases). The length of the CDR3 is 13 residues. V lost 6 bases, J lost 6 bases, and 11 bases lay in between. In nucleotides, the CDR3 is TGTGCCAGCAGAAGGACTATCCCCGGGGAGCTGTTTTTT. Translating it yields CASRRTIPGELFF.

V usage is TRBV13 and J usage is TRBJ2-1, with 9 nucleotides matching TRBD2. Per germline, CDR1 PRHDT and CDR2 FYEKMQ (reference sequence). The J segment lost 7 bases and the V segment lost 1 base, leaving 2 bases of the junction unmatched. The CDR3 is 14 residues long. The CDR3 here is CASSLAGLANEQFF. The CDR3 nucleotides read TGTGCCAGCAGCTTAGCCGGACTAGCGAATGAGCAGTTCTTC.

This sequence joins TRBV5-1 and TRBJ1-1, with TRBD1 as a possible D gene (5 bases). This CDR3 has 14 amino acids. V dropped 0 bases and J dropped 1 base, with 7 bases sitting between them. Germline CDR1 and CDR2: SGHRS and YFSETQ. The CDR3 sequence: CASSLVGQNTEAFF. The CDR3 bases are TGCGCCAGCAGCTTGGTAGGACAGAACACTGAAGCTTTCTTT.

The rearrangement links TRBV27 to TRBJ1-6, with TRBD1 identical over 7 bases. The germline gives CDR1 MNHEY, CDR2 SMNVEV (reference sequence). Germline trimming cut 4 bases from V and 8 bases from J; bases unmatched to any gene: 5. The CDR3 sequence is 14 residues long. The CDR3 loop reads CASSYRGWDSPLHF. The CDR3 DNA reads TGTGCCAGCAGTTACAGGGGTTGGGATTCACCCCTCCACTTT.

CDR3 in amino acids: CATQHLDSKNIQYF. CDR3 sequence (DNA): TGTGCCACCCAGCATTTGGACAGCAAAAACATTCAGTACTTC. This rearrangement joins TRBV24-1 to TRBJ2-4, with TRBD1 as a possible D gene (6 bases). Germline CDR1 and CDR2: KGHDR and SFDVKD. Between the trimmed V and J ends, which lost 9 bases and 3 bases, there was a span of 14 bases. This CDR3 comprises 14 residues.

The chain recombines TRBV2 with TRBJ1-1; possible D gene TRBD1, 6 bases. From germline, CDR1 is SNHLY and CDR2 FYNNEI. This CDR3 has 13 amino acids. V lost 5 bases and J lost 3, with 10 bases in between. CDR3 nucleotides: TGTGCCAGCAGTTGGGGGGCCGACACTGAAGCTTTCTTT. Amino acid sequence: CASSWGADTEAFF.

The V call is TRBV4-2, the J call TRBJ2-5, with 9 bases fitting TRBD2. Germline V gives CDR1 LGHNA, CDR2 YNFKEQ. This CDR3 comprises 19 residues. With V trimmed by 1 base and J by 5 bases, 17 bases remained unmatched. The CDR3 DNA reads TGTGCCAGCAGCCAAGGGATCCGCCAAGGGAATAGCGGGAGTGAGACCCAGTACTTC. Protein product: CASSQGIRQGNSGSETQYF.

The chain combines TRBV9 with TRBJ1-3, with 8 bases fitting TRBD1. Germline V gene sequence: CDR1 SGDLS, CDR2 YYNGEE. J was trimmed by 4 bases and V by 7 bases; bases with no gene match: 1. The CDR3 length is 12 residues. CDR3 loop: CASGQGGNTIYF. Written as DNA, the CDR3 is TGTGCCAGCGGACAGGGAGGAAACACCATATATTTT.

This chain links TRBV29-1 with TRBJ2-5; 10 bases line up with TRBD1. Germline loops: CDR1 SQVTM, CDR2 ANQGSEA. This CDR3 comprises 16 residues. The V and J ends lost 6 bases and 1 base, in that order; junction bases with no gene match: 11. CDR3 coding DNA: TGCAGCGTCGAGGCCGGACAGGGGGGACCCCAAGAGACCCAGTACTTC. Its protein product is CSVEAGQGGPQETQYF. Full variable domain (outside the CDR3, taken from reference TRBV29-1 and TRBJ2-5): SAVISQKPSRDICQRGTSLTIQCQVDSQVTMMFWYRQQPGQSLTLIATANQGSEATYESGFVIDKFPISRPNLTFSTLTVSNMSPEDSSIYLCSVEAGQGGPQETQYFGPGTRLLVL.

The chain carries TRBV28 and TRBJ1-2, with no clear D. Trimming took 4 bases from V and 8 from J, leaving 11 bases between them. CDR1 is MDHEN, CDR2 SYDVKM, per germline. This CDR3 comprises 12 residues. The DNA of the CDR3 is TGTGCCAGCAGTTCCCCGGGTGACGGCTACACCTTC. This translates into CASSSPGDGYTF.

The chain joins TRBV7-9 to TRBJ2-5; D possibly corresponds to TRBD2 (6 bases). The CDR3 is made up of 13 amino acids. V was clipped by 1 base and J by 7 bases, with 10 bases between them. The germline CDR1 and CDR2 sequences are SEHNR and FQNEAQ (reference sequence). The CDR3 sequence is CASSLGRAGTQYF. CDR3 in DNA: TGTGCCAGCAGCTTAGGGCGAGCGGGGACCCAGTACTTC.

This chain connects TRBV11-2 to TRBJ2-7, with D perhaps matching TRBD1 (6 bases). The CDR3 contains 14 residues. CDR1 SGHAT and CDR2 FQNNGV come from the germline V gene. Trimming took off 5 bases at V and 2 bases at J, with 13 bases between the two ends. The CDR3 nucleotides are TGTGCCAGCAGCCCGTGGACAGAAGCCTACGAGCAGTACTTC. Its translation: CASSPWTEAYEQYF.

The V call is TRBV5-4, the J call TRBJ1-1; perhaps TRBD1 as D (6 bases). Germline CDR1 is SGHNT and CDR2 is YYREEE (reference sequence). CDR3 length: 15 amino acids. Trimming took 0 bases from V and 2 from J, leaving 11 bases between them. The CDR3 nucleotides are TGTGCCAGCAGCTTGGGGCAGGGGCTTAACACTGAAGCTTTCTTT. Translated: CASSLGQGLNTEAFF.

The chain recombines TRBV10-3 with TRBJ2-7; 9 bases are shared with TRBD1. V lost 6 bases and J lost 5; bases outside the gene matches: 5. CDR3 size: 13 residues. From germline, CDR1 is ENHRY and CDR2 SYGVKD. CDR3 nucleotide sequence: TGTGCCATCAGCGCGGACAGGGGAAACGAGCAGTACTTC. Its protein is CAISADRGNEQYF.

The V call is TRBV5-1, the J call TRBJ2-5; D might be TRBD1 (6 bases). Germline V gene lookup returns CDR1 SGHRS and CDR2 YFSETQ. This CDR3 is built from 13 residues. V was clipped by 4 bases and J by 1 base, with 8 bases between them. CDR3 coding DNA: TGCGCCAGCAGCCGACAGGCCCAAGAGACCCAGTACTTC. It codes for CASSRQAQETQYF.

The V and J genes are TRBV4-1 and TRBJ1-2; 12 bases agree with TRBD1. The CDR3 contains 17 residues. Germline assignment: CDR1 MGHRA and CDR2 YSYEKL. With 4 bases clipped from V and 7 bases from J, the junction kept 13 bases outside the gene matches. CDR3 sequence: CASSRTPGTGGVGGYTF. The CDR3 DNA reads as TGCGCCAGCAGCCGTACCCCCGGGACAGGGGGCGTAGGTGGCTACACCTTC.

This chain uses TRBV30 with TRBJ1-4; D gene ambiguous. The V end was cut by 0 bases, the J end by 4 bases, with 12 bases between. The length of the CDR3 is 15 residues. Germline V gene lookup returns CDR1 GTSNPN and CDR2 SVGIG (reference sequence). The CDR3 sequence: CAWSVGVLFNEKLFF. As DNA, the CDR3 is TGTGCCTGGAGTGTCGGAGTTCTCTTTAATGAAAAACTGTTTTTT.

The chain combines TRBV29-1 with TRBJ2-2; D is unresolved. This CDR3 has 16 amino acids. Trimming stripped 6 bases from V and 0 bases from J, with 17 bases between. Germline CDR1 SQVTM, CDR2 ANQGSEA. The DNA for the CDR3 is TGCAGCGTCGTCACAAGCCAAAACGCGAACACCGGGGAGCTGTTTTTT. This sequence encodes CSVVTSQNANTGELFF.

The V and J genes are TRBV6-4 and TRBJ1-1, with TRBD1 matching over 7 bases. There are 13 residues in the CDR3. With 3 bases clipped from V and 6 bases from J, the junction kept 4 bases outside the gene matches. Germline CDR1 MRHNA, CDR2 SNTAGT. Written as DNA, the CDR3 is TGTGCCAGCAGTGAGGAGGGGGCGGCTGAAGCTTTCTTT. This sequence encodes CASSEEGAAEAFF.

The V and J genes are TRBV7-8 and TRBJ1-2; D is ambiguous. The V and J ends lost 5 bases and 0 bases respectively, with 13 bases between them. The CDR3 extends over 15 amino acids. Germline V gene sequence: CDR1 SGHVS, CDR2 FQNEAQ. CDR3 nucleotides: TGTGCCAGCAGCGCGCTTCCGGGGACTAACTATGGCTACACCTTC. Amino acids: CASSALPGTNYGYTF.